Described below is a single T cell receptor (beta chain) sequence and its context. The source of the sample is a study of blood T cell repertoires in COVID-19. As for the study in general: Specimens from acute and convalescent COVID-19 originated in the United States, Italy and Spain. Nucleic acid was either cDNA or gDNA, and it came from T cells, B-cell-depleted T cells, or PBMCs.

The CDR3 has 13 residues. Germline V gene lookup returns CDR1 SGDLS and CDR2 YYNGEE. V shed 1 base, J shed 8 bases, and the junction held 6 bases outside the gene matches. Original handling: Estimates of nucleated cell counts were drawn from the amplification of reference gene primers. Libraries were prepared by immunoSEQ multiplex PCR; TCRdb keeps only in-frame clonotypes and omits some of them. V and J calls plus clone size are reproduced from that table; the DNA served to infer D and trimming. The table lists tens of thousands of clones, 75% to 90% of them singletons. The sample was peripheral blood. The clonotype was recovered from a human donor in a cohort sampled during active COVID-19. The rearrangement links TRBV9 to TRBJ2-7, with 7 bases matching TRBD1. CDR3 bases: TGTGCCAGCAGCGTAAAAGGGGGCGGGCAGCAGTACTTC. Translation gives CASSVKGGGQQYF.